The subject of this entry is one T cell receptor beta chain. The assay was immunoSEQ multiplex PCR, and TCRdb's table has in-frame clones only and misses some. The repertoire has 70,000 to 100,000 clones, roughly 91% of them found once; the top ten carry 4.1%. The data belong to a study of T cells in localized non-small cell lung cancer. Trimming pared 4 bases from V and 7 bases from J, leaving 7 bases between. This CDR3 contains 10 residues. The germline gives CDR1 SQVTM, CDR2 ANQGSEA. This chain links TRBV29-1 with TRBJ1-2; no clear D gene. Here the sequenced sample was PBMCs, taken before any cancer treatment. This receptor was taken from a woman aged 40 to 75 with stage II squamous cell lung carcinoma. The CDR3 loop reads CSVGGLGYTF. The CDR3 nucleotides are TGCAGCGTTGGGGGTCTTGGCTACACCTTC. The variable domain in full, completed from reference TRBV29-1 and TRBJ1-2, reads SAVISQKPSRDICQRGTSLTIQCQVDSQVTMMFWYRQQPGQSLTLIATANQGSEATYESGFVIDKFPISRPNLTFSTLTVSNMSPEDSSIYLCSVGGLGYTFGSGTRLTVV.